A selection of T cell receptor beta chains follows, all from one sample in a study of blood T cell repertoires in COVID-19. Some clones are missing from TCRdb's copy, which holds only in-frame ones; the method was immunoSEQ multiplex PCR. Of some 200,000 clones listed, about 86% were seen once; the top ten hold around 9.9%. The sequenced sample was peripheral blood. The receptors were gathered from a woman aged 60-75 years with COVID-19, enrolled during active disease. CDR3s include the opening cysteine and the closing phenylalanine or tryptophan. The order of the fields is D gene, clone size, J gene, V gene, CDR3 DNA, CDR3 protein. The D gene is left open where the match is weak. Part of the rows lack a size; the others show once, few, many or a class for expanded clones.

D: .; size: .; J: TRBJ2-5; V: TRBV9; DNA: TGTGCCAGCAGCGTAGTCGGGGAGACCCAGTACTTC; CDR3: CASSVVGETQYF
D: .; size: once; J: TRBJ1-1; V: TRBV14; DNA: TGTGCCAGCAGCCAAGAGGGGGGTTTGGAAGCTTTCTTT; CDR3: CASSQEGGLEAFF
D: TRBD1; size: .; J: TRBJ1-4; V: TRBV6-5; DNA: TGTGCCAGCAGTTACGACGTTGGACAGGGTGGCGAAAAACTGTTTTTT; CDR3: CASSYDVGQGGEKLFF
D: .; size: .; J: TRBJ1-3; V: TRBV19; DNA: TGTGCCAGTAGTATGGGGGGGATCCCTGGAAACACCATATATTTT; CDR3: CASSMGGIPGNTIYF
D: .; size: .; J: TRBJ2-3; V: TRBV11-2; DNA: TGTGCCAGCAGCTCCCGCCTCAGGGGTTCCACAGATACGCAGTATTTT; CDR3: CASSSRLRGSTDTQYF
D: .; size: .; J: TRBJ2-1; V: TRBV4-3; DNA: TGCGCCAGCAGCCACGAACTTGACAATGAGCAGTTCTTC; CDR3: CASSHELDNEQFF
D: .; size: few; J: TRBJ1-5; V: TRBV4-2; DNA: TGTGCCAGCAGCCAAACCCCCGCAGGGGTCAGCAATCAGCCCCAGCATTTT; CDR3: CASSQTPAGVSNQPQHF
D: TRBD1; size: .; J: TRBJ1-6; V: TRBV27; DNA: TGTGCCAGCAGCGCACGGACAGGATCCCACTCCCTCCACTTT; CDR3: CASSARTGSHSLHF
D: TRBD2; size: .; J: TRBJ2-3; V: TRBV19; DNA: TGTGCCAGTAGTATCGGGGGGTCGTCGCCGGTTACGCAGTATTTT; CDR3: CASSIGGSSPVTQYF
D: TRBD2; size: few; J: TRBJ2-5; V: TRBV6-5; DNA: TGTGCCAGCAGCAAGGAACTAGCGCAGGAGACCCAGTACTTC; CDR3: CASSKELAQETQYF
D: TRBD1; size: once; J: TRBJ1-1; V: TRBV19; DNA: TGTGCCAGTAGTAGTCCCGGGGACAGGGGTACTGAAGCTTTCTTT; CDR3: CASSSPGDRGTEAFF
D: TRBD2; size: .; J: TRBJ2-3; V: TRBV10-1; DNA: TGCGCCAGCAGTGAACTAACTAGCGGGAGGGCAGATACGCAGTATTTT; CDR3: CASSELTSGRADTQYF
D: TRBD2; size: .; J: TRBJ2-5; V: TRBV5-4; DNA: TGTGCCAGCAGCTTCGGGCTAGCGGGAGGTAGTGAGACCCAGTACTTC; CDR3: CASSFGLAGGSETQYF
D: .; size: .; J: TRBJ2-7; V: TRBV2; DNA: TGTGCCAGCAGTGAGTTTAGATTGAGCAACGAGCAGTACTTC; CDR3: CASSEFRLSNEQYF
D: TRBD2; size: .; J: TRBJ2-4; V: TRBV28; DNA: TGTGCCAGCAGTTTCGATACTAGCGGGAGGGCGGGGGCCAAAAACATTCAGTACTTC; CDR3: CASSFDTSGRAGAKNIQYF
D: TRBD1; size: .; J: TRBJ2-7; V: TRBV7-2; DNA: TGTGCCAGCAGCCAAGGGACAGGGCTCGGCGAGCAGTACTTC; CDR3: CASSQGTGLGEQYF
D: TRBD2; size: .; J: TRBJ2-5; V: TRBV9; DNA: TGTGCCAGCAGCGTAGGGACTAGCGGGAGGGACGTGACCCAGTACTTC; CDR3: CASSVGTSGRDVTQYF
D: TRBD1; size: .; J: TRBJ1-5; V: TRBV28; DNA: TGTGCCAGCAGTTTTCTAACAGGGGGCCCTAATCAGCCCCAGCATTTT; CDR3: CASSFLTGGPNQPQHF
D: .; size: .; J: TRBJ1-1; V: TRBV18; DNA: TGTGCCAGCTCACCGCGACAGAACACTGAAGCTTTCTTT; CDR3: CASSPRQNTEAFF
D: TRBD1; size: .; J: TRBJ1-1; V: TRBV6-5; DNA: TGTGCCAGCAGTTACTCGACAGGGGTGAACACTGAAGCTTTCTTT; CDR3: CASSYSTGVNTEAFF
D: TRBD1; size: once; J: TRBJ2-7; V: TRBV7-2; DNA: TGTGCCAGCAGCTCCAGGGGGTTTGGCCAGCAGTACTTC; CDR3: CASSSRGFGQQYF
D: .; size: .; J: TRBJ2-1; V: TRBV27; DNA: TGTGCCAGCAGTTCCTTCCCCGGGGGGCGGGGACCCTACAATGAGCAGTTCTTC; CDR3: CASSSFPGGRGPYNEQFF
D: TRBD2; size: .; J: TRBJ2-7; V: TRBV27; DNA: TGTGCCAGCAGTTTAACTAGCGGGCGGTACGAGCAGTACTTC; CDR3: CASSLTSGRYEQYF
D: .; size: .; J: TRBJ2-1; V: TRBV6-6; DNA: TGTGCCAGCACCCAAGTTGGCGGAAATGAGCAGTTCTTC; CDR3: CASTQVGGNEQFF
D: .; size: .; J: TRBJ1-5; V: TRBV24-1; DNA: TGTGCCACCAGTGCCCCCGGCGGTAGCAATCAGCCCCAGCATTTT; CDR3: CATSAPGGSNQPQHF
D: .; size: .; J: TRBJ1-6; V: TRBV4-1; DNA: TGCGCCAGCAGCCAAGAGGAGGCGGGGATGTATAATTCACCCCTCCACTTT; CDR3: CASSQEEAGMYNSPLHF
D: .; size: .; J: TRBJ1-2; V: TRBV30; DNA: TGTGCCTGGAGTCCCGACAGGTCTTATGGCTACACCTTC; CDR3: CAWSPDRSYGYTF
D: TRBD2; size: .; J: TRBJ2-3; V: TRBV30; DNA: TGTGCCTGGCGTTCAGGGGGGACTAGCGGGACAGATACGCAGTATTTT; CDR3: CAWRSGGTSGTDTQYF
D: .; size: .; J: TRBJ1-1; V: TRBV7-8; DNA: TGTGCCAGCAGCTCTTTTCAGGGCACTGAAGCTTTCTTT; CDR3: CASSSFQGTEAFF
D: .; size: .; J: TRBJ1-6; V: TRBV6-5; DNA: TGTGCCAGCAAGCCAGGGTTCTCCTATAATTCACCCCTCCACTTT; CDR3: CASKPGFSYNSPLHF
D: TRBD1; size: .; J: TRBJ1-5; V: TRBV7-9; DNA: TGTGCCAGCAGCCAGGGGGAGTATCAGCCCCAGCATTTT; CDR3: CASSQGEYQPQHF
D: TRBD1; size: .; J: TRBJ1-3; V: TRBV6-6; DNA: TGTGCCAGCAGGGACCGGGACAGGGCTGGAAACACCATATATTTT; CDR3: CASRDRDRAGNTIYF
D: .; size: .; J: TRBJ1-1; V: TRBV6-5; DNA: TGTGCCAGCAGTTACCCCCAGGCAGGGAAGAACACTGAAGCTTTCTTT; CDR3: CASSYPQAGKNTEAFF
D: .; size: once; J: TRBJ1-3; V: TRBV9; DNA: TGTGCCAGCAGCCCCCGTACTGGAAACACCATATATTTT; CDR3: CASSPRTGNTIYF
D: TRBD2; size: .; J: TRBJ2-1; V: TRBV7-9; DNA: TGTGCCAGCAGCTTAGTGCCAGCGGGAGAATACAATGAGCAGTTCTTC; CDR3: CASSLVPAGEYNEQFF
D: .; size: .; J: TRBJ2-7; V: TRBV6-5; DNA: TGTGCCAGCACCCGGGTAGGCTCCTACGAGCAGTACTTC; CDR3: CASTRVGSYEQYF
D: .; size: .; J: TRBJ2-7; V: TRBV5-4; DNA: TGTGCCAGCAGCTTGGGCAGTTCCTACGAGCAGTACTTC; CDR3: CASSLGSSYEQYF
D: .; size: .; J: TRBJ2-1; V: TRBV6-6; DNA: TGTGCCAGCAGTTACTCTCCTGAGGGGGGGAATGAGCAGTTCTTC; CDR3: CASSYSPEGGNEQFF
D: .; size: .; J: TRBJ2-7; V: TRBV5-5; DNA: TGTGCCAGCAGCTTGGCAGGGCAGTTCTACGAGCAGTACTTC; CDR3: CASSLAGQFYEQYF
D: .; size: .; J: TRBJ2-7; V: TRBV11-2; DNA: TGTGCCAGCAGCTTCCCCAGCTCCTACGAGCAGTACTTC; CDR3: CASSFPSSYEQYF
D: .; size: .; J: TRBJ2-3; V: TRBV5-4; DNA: TGTGCCAGCAGCTTGGAGCGGCAAAGCACAGATACGCAGTATTTT; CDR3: CASSLERQSTDTQYF
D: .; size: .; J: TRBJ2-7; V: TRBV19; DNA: TGTGCCAGTAGTGTGACGCAGGGTTACGAGCAGTACTTC; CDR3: CASSVTQGYEQYF
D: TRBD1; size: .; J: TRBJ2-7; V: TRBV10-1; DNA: TGCGCCAGTCCGGGACAGGGTTATCGCGAGCAGTACTTC; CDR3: CASPGQGYREQYF
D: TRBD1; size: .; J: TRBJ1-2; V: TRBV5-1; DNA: TGCGCCAGCAGCTTGTCAGACAGGGGGGTCTATGGCTACACCTTC; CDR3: CASSLSDRGVYGYTF
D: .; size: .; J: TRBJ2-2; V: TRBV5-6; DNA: TGTGCCAGCAGCTTGGGACCGTCCAGACAGGAGCTGTTTTTT; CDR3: CASSLGPSRQELFF
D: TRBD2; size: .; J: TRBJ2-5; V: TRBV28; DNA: TGTGCCAGCAGCGCCGCCCTAGCGGTAAAAGAGACCCAGTACTTC; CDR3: CASSAALAVKETQYF